This T cell receptor (beta chain) was captured in a study of blood T cells in healthy people across ages. Study-wide results and limits: Since the PBMCs were unsorted, naive and antigen-experienced cells could not be conclusively compared. The percentage of naive T cells correlated strongly with TCR beta diversity.

Next came a second PCR, run for about 6 to 11 cycles, which used a sample-barcoded 5' primer along with a J-beta primer mix. TCRdb ran MiXCR on the 5' RACE reads and lists one entry per CDR3 protein. Counted here are about 690,000 distinct CDR3 sequences, 40% to 45% occurring once; the ten biggest clones make up roughly 30%. V dropped 2 bases and J dropped 6; count of bases not matched to a gene: 6. CDR3 length equals 13 residues. CDR1 and CDR2 from the germline V gene are GTSNPN and SVGIG (reference sequence). As for this clonotype: The antigen remains unidentified. This may be a read error: a much more frequent sequence differs by one nucleotide.

The specimen sequenced was blood. This sequence originates from a man older than 75 in good health. The chain has TRBV30 and TRBJ1-1; TRBD1 matches 7 bases. CDR3 nucleotide sequence: TGTGCCTGGAGTACGCAGGGGGGAGCTGAAGCTTTCTTT. This sequence encodes CAWSTQGGAEAFF.